Listed below are T cell receptor beta chains from one sample, sequenced in a study of blood T cell repertoires in COVID-19. Libraries were prepared by immunoSEQ multiplex PCR; TCRdb keeps only in-frame clonotypes and omits some of them. The repertoire holds about 85,000 clones, with roughly four fifths as singletons. Sequencing input: peripheral blood. Every receptor here comes from a man in his 60s with acute or convalescent COVID-19. Both conserved end residues are part of each CDR3. D genes are given only for firm matches. Clone size is given for some rows only: seen once, a few or many times, or a class if the clone is expanded.

abundance: few
j_gene: TRBJ1-5
d_gene: NA
v_gene: TRBV27
len: 13
CDR3nt: TGTGCCAGCAGTTGGCAGAACAATCAGCCCCAGCATTTT
CDR3aa: CASSWQNNQPQHF

abundance: NA
j_gene: TRBJ1-5
d_gene: TRBD1
v_gene: TRBV6-4
len: 16
CDR3nt: TGTGCCGCCCGGGGACAGGGCAACAGTGGCAATCAGCCCCAGCATTTT
CDR3aa: CAARGQGNSGNQPQHF

abundance: NA
j_gene: TRBJ1-5
d_gene: NA
v_gene: TRBV5-5
len: 17
CDR3nt: TGTGCCAGCAGCTTGGTTATGATAGGGGCGGCAAGCCAGCCCCAGCATTTT
CDR3aa: CASSLVMIGAASQPQHF

abundance: NA
j_gene: TRBJ2-5
d_gene: NA
v_gene: TRBV5-1
len: 15
CDR3nt: TGCGCCAGCAGCTTGGCCTACCAGGGTATCGGGACCCAGTACTTC
CDR3aa: CASSLAYQGIGTQYF

abundance: once
j_gene: TRBJ2-1
d_gene: NA
v_gene: TRBV6-6
len: 16
CDR3nt: TGTGCCAGCAGTTACCCGTCGGGGGTAGCAGGGGGTGAGCAGTTCTTC
CDR3aa: CASSYPSGVAGGEQFF

abundance: NA
j_gene: TRBJ1-3
d_gene: NA
v_gene: TRBV29-1
len: 15
CDR3nt: TGCAGCGTGAGGGCGGCAGGAAGTGATGGAAACACCATATATTTT
CDR3aa: CSVRAAGSDGNTIYF

abundance: few
j_gene: TRBJ1-5
d_gene: NA
v_gene: TRBV12-5
len: 16
CDR3nt: TGTGCTAGTGGTTTGCGGAACTCCGGAGTCAATCAGCCCCAGCATTTT
CDR3aa: CASGLRNSGVNQPQHF

abundance: NA
j_gene: TRBJ2-1
d_gene: NA
v_gene: TRBV12-3/TRBV12-4
len: 11
CDR3nt: TGTGCCAGCAGTTTGATCGGTGAGCAGTTCTTC
CDR3aa: CASSLIGEQFF

abundance: NA
j_gene: TRBJ2-3
d_gene: TRBD1
v_gene: TRBV29-1
len: 17
CDR3nt: TGCAGCGCCACCGGGACAGAAGGTTATACTAGCACAGATACGCAGTATTTT
CDR3aa: CSATGTEGYTSTDTQYF

abundance: NA
j_gene: TRBJ2-7
d_gene: TRBD1
v_gene: TRBV9
len: 14
CDR3nt: TGTGCCAGCAGCGTAGGGGACAGTTCCTACGAGCAGTACTTC
CDR3aa: CASSVGDSSYEQYF

abundance: NA
j_gene: TRBJ1-2
d_gene: TRBD1
v_gene: TRBV25-1
len: 13
CDR3nt: TGTGCCAGCAGATCCGATAGGGGGCTGAGCTACACCTTC
CDR3aa: CASRSDRGLSYTF

abundance: NA
j_gene: TRBJ1-4
d_gene: NA
v_gene: TRBV7-2
len: 14
CDR3nt: TGTGCCAGCAGCTTGACAGCGTCTAATGAAAAACTGTTTTTT
CDR3aa: CASSLTASNEKLFF

abundance: NA
j_gene: TRBJ1-2
d_gene: NA
v_gene: TRBV21-1
len: 13
CDR3nt: TGTGCCAGCAGAGTAGAGGGCGACTATGGCTACACCTTC
CDR3aa: CASRVEGDYGYTF

abundance: NA
j_gene: TRBJ2-5
d_gene: TRBD2
v_gene: TRBV19
len: 14
CDR3nt: TGTGCCAGTAGTATGGGGACTAGCGGGGAGACCCAGTACTTC
CDR3aa: CASSMGTSGETQYF

abundance: NA
j_gene: TRBJ1-1
d_gene: TRBD1
v_gene: TRBV19
len: 14
CDR3nt: TGTGCCAGTAGTATTAACCCAGGGGGCTTTGACGCTTTCTTT
CDR3aa: CASSINPGGFDAFF

abundance: NA
j_gene: TRBJ1-1
d_gene: NA
v_gene: TRBV6-2/TRBV6-3
len: 17
CDR3nt: TGTGCCAGCAGTTACTTAACGGTCCGCCCAGGGGACACTGAAGCTTTCTTT
CDR3aa: CASSYLTVRPGDTEAFF

abundance: NA
j_gene: TRBJ2-2
d_gene: NA
v_gene: TRBV30
len: 13
CDR3nt: TGTGCCAGAAGACAGGCCTCCGCCGGGGAGCTGTTTTTT
CDR3aa: CARRQASAGELFF

abundance: NA
j_gene: TRBJ1-2
d_gene: NA
v_gene: TRBV11-1
len: 14
CDR3nt: TGTGCCAGCAGCAACCAACTACAGGGTTGGGACCACACCTTC
CDR3aa: CASSNQLQGWDHTF

abundance: NA
j_gene: TRBJ1-2
d_gene: NA
v_gene: TRBV5-1
len: 14
CDR3nt: TGCGCCAGCAGCTTGAACAGCCTGAACTATGGCTACACCTTC
CDR3aa: CASSLNSLNYGYTF

abundance: NA
j_gene: TRBJ2-3
d_gene: TRBD1
v_gene: TRBV6-2/TRBV6-3
len: 13
CDR3nt: TGTGCCAGCAGTTACAGGGGGCGGGATACGCAGTATTTT
CDR3aa: CASSYRGRDTQYF

abundance: NA
j_gene: TRBJ2-7
d_gene: NA
v_gene: TRBV6-5
len: 12
CDR3nt: TGTGCCAGCAAAACAGGGCCATACGAGCAGTACTTC
CDR3aa: CASKTGPYEQYF

abundance: NA
j_gene: TRBJ2-1
d_gene: TRBD1
v_gene: TRBV7-2
len: 16
CDR3nt: TGTGCCAGCAGCCAGAGGCCTCCGGGACAGGGCAATGAGCAGTTCTTC
CDR3aa: CASSQRPPGQGNEQFF

abundance: NA
j_gene: TRBJ1-6
d_gene: NA
v_gene: TRBV21-1
len: 16
CDR3nt: TGTGCCAGCAGCAAAGCACAGGGGCCGGCAGAATCACCCCTCCACTTT
CDR3aa: CASSKAQGPAESPLHF

abundance: NA
j_gene: TRBJ2-3
d_gene: NA
v_gene: TRBV3-1/TRBV3-2
len: 15
CDR3nt: TGTGCCAGCAGCCTACTGTTTACTAGCACAGATACGCAGTATTTT
CDR3aa: CASSLLFTSTDTQYF

abundance: NA
j_gene: TRBJ1-2
d_gene: NA
v_gene: TRBV7-7
len: 15
CDR3nt: TGTGCTAGCAGCTTAGCTGGGCGAGCTAACTATGGCTACACCTTC
CDR3aa: CASSLAGRANYGYTF

abundance: NA
j_gene: TRBJ1-5
d_gene: NA
v_gene: TRBV30
len: 18
CDR3nt: TGTGCCTGGAGTGGCGGACAGACTACCCTGTATAGCAATCAGCCCCAGCATTTT
CDR3aa: CAWSGGQTTLYSNQPQHF

abundance: NA
j_gene: TRBJ2-3
d_gene: TRBD2
v_gene: TRBV6-2/TRBV6-3
len: 13
CDR3nt: TGTGCCAGCACCCCCCGGGGGGCAGATACGCAGTATTTT
CDR3aa: CASTPRGADTQYF

abundance: NA
j_gene: TRBJ2-4
d_gene: NA
v_gene: TRBV7-3
len: 16
CDR3nt: TGTGCCAGCAGCTTGGGAACGGGAGGGGGCTGGAACATTCAGTACTTC
CDR3aa: CASSLGTGGGWNIQYF

abundance: once
j_gene: TRBJ1-3
d_gene: NA
v_gene: TRBV19
len: 14
CDR3nt: TGTGCCAGTAGGCCAGGGCCGAGCGGAAACACCATATATTTT
CDR3aa: CASRPGPSGNTIYF

abundance: NA
j_gene: TRBJ2-3
d_gene: NA
v_gene: TRBV4-3
len: 15
CDR3nt: TGCGCCAGCAGCCAAGATGACGGGGGCACAGATACGCAGTATTTT
CDR3aa: CASSQDDGGTDTQYF

abundance: NA
j_gene: TRBJ2-1
d_gene: TRBD1
v_gene: TRBV30
len: 16
CDR3nt: TGTGCCTGGAGTTTAGAGGGACAGAGAAATTACAATGAGCAGTTCTTC
CDR3aa: CAWSLEGQRNYNEQFF

abundance: NA
j_gene: TRBJ2-7
d_gene: NA
v_gene: TRBV6-1
len: 14
CDR3nt: TGTGCCAGCAGTGAAAGGGACAACTCCTACGAGCAGTACTTC
CDR3aa: CASSERDNSYEQYF

abundance: NA
j_gene: TRBJ2-1
d_gene: TRBD1
v_gene: TRBV2
len: 15
CDR3nt: TGTGCCAGCAGCGCCGGACAGGGGCGGCACAATGAGCAGTTCTTC
CDR3aa: CASSAGQGRHNEQFF

abundance: NA
j_gene: TRBJ1-5
d_gene: NA
v_gene: TRBV6-2/TRBV6-3
len: 16
CDR3nt: TGTGCCAGCAGTTCCATTGATCGGGGACTCAATCAGCCCCAGCATTTT
CDR3aa: CASSSIDRGLNQPQHF

abundance: NA
j_gene: TRBJ2-5
d_gene: NA
v_gene: TRBV24-1
len: 13
CDR3nt: TGTGCCACCAGTGATGCGGGCCAAGAGACCCAGTACTTC
CDR3aa: CATSDAGQETQYF

abundance: NA
j_gene: TRBJ1-1
d_gene: TRBD1
v_gene: TRBV2
len: 14
CDR3nt: TGTGCCAGCAGTTATGGACAGGGGAGTACTGAAGCTTTCTTT
CDR3aa: CASSYGQGSTEAFF

abundance: once
j_gene: TRBJ1-2
d_gene: NA
v_gene: TRBV6-4
len: 15
CDR3nt: TGTGCCAGCAGTGACCTCCCTGGGGGGAACTATGGCTACACCTTC
CDR3aa: CASSDLPGGNYGYTF

abundance: NA
j_gene: TRBJ1-6
d_gene: TRBD1
v_gene: TRBV9
len: 14
CDR3nt: TGTGCCAGCAGCCCTGGGACAGGGAATTCACCCCTCCACTTT
CDR3aa: CASSPGTGNSPLHF

abundance: NA
j_gene: TRBJ1-2
d_gene: TRBD1
v_gene: TRBV10-3
len: 14
CDR3nt: TGTGCCATCAGCCTAAAGGGGGCAGGCTATGGCTACACCTTC
CDR3aa: CAISLKGAGYGYTF

abundance: NA
j_gene: TRBJ2-2
d_gene: TRBD2
v_gene: TRBV5-1
len: 16
CDR3nt: TGCGCCAGCAGCTTCCTCGGGGGGGCCACCACCGGGGAGCTGTTTTTT
CDR3aa: CASSFLGGATTGELFF

abundance: NA
j_gene: TRBJ2-3
d_gene: TRBD1
v_gene: TRBV18
len: 15
CDR3nt: TGTGCCAGCTCAAAGACAGGGGGAGTCACAGATACGCAGTATTTT
CDR3aa: CASSKTGGVTDTQYF

abundance: NA
j_gene: TRBJ1-4
d_gene: NA
v_gene: TRBV6-5
len: 15
CDR3nt: TGTGCCAGCAGTTACGAACAGGGAGTTCGGGAAAAACTGTTTTTT
CDR3aa: CASSYEQGVREKLFF

abundance: few
j_gene: TRBJ1-1
d_gene: NA
v_gene: TRBV11-2
len: 14
CDR3nt: TGTGCCAGCAGTCGCCCCGGTGGGGCCGGTGAAGCTTTCTTT
CDR3aa: CASSRPGGAGEAFF

abundance: few
j_gene: TRBJ1-1
d_gene: NA
v_gene: TRBV23-1
len: 15
CDR3nt: TGCGCCAGCAGTCAATCGATAGAGGGTTGGACTGAAGCTTTCTTT
CDR3aa: CASSQSIEGWTEAFF

abundance: NA
j_gene: TRBJ1-6
d_gene: NA
v_gene: TRBV6-5
len: 15
CDR3nt: TGTGCCAGCAGCCCCAGACAGGTCCCAAATTCACCCCTCCACTTT
CDR3aa: CASSPRQVPNSPLHF